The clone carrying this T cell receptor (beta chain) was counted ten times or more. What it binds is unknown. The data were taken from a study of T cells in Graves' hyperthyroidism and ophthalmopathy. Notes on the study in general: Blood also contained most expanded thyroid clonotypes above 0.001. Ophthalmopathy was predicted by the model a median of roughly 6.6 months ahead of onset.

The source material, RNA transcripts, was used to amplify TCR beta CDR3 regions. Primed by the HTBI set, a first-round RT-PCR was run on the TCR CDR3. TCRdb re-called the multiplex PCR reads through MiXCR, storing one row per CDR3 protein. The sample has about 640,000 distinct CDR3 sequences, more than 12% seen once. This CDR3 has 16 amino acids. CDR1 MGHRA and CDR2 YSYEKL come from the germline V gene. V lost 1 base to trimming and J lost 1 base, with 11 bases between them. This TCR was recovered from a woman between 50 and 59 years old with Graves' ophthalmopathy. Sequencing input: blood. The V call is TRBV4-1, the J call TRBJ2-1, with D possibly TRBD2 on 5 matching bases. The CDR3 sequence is CASSQVSGSSYNEQFF. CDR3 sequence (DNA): TGCGCCAGCAGCCAAGTGAGTGGGAGTTCCTACAATGAGCAGTTCTTC.